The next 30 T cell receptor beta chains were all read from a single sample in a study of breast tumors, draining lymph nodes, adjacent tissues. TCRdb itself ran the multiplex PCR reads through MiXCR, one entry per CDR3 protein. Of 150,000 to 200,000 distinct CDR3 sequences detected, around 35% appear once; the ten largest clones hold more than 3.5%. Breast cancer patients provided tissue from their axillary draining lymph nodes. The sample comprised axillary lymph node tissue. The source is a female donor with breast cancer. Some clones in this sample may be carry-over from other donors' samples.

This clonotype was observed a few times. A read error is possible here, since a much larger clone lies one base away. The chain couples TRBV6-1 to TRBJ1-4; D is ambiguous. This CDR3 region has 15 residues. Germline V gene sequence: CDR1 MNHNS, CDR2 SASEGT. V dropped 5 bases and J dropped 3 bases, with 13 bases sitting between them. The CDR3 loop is CASSPAQWANEKLFF. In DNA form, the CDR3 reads TGTGCCAGCAGTCCCGCACAGTGGGCTAATGAAAAACTGTTTTTT.

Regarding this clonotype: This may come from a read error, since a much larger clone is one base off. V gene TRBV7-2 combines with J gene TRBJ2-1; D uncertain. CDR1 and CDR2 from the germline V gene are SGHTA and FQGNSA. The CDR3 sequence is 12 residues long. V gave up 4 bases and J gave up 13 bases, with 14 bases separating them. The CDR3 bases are TGTGCCAGCAGCTCCCCTATCAACATTCAGTTCTTC. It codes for CASSSPINIQFF.

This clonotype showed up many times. This CDR3 is CASSPQRVDEKLFF. CDR3 nucleotides: TGTGCCAGCTCACCACAGAGGGTTGACGAAAAACTGTTTTTT. The chain is built from TRBV18 and TRBJ1-4, with D unclear. Between the trimmed V and J ends, which lost 1 base and 8 bases, there was a span of 11 bases. This CDR3 region has 14 residues. Germline V lookup: CDR1 KGHSH, CDR2 LQKENI.

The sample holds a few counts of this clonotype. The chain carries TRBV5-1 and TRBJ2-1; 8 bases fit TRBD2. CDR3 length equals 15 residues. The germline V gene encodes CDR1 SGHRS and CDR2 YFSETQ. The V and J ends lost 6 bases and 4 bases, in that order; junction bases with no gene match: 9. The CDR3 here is CASIGGGGVYNEQFF. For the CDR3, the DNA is TGCGCCAGCATCGGGGGGGGGGGAGTTTACAATGAGCAGTTCTTC.

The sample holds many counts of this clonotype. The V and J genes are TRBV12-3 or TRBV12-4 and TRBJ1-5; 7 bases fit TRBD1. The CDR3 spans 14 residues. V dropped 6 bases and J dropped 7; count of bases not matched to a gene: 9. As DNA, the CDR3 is TGTGCCAGCAGCCACAGGGGAGGCGGCCAGCCCCAGCATTTT. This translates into CASSHRGGGQPQHF.

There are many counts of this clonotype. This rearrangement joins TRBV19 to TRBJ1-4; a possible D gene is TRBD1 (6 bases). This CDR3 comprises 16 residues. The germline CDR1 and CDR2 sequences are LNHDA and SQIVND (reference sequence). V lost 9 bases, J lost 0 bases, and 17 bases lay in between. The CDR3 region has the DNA TGTGCCAGCCGGGACATCCCGACCTCAACTAATGAAAAACTGTTTTTT. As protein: CASRDIPTSTNEKLFF.

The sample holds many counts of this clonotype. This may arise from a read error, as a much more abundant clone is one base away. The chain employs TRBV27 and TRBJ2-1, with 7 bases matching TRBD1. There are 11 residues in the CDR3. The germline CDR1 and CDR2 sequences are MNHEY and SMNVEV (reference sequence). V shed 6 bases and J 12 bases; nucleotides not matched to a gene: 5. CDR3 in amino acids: CASSSGTAQFF. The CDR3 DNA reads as TGTGCCAGCAGCTCCGGGACAGCGCAGTTCTTC.

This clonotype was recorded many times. In DNA form, the CDR3 reads TGCAGCCATTGGGGGACAGGGGGGGAATGGCAGTTCTTC. Its translation is CSHWGTGGEWQFF. The genes are TRBV29-1 and TRBJ2-1, with TRBD1 matching over 11 bases. Trimming cost V 8 bases and J 12 bases; bases outside gene matches: 12. Germline V gives CDR1 SQVTM, CDR2 ANQGSEA. The CDR3 is 13 amino acids.

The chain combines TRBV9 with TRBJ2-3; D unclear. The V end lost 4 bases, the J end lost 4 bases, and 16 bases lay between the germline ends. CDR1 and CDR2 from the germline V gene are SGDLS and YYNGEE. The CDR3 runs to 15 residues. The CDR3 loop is CASSSPYQGSDTQYF. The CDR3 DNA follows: TGTGCCAGCAGCTCCCCGTACCAAGGCTCAGATACGCAGTATTTT.

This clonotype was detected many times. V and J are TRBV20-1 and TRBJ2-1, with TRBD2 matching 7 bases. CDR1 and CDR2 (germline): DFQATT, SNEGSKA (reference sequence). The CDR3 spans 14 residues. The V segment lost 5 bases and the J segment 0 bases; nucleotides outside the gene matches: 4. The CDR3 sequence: CSAPGGSSYNEQFF. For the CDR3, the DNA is TGCAGTGCTCCGGGGGGAAGCTCCTACAATGAGCAGTTCTTC.

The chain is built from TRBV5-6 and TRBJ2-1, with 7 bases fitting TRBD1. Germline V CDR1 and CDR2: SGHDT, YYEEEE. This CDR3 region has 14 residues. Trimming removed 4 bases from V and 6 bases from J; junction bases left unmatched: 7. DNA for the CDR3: TGTGCCAGCAGCCACCAGGGACAGCCCAATGAGCAGTTCTTC. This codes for CASSHQGQPNEQFF. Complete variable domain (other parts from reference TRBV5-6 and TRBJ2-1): DAGVTQSPTHLIKTRGQQVTLRCSPKSGHDTVSWYQQALGQGPQFIFQYYEEEERQRGNFPDRFSGHQFPNYSSELNVNALLLGDSALYLCASSHQGQPNEQFFGPGTRLTVL.

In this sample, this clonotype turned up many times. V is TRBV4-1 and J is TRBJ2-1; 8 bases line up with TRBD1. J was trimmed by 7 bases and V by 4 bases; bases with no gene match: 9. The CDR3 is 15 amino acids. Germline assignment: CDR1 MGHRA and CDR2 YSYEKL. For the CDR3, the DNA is TGCGCCAGCAGCCTAACGCTGGACAGGGTGAATGAGCAGTTCTTC. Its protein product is CASSLTLDRVNEQFF.

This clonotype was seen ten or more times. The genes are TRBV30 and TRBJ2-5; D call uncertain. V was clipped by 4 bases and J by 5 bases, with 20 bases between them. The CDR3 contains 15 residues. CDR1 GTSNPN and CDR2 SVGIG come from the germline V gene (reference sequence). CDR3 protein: CAWTTSPGLGETQYF. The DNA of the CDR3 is TGTGCCTGGACAACAAGCCCGGGTTTAGGGGAGACCCAGTACTTC.

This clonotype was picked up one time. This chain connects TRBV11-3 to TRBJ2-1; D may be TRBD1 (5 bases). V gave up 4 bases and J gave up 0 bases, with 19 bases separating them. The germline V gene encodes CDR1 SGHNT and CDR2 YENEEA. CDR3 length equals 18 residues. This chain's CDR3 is CASSSGLSPLSSYNEQFF. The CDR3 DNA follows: TGTGCCAGCAGCTCAGGGCTCAGCCCACTTAGCTCCTACAATGAGCAGTTCTTC.

The CDR3 nucleotides read TGTGCCAGCAGCGTGGCCGGGACAGGGAGTTCTGAAGCTTTCTTT. Its protein product is CASSVAGTGSSEAFF. The chain links TRBV9 to TRBJ1-1; the match to TRBD1 covers 9 bases. The CDR3 loop spans 15 amino acids. Germline assignment: CDR1 SGDLS and CDR2 YYNGEE. Unmatched junction bases numbered 8, after V lost 2 bases and J lost 6 bases.

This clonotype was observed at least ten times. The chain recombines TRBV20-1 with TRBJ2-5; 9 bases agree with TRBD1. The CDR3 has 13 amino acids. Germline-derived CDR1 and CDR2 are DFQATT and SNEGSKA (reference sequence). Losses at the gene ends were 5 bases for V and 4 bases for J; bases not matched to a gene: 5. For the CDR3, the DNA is TGCAGTGCTCGTACGACAGGGGGAGAGACCCAGTACTTC. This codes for CSARTTGGETQYF.

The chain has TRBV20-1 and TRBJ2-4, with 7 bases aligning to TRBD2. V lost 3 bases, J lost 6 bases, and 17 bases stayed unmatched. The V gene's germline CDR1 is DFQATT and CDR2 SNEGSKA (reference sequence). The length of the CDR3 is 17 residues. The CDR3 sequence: CSASSEMAGAPVNIQYF. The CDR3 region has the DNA TGCAGTGCTAGCTCGGAAATGGCGGGAGCGCCCGTAAACATTCAGTACTTC.

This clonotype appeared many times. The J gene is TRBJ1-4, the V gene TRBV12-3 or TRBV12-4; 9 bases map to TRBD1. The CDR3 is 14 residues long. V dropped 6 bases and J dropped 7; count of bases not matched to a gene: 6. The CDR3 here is CASRGTGNSEKLFF. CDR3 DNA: TGTGCCAGCAGGGGGACAGGGAATAGTGAAAAACTGTTTTTT.

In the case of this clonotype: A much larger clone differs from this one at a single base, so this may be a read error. CDR3 in DNA: TGTGCCAGCAGTCACACGGGGGACTATGGCTACACCTTC. Encoded protein: CASSHTGDYGYTF. V gene TRBV6-5 combines with J gene TRBJ1-2; tentatively, D is TRBD1 (5 bases). Germline lookup yields CDR1 MNHEY and CDR2 SVGAGI. V was trimmed by 5 bases and J by 3 bases, leaving 10 bases between them. The CDR3 totals 13 residues.

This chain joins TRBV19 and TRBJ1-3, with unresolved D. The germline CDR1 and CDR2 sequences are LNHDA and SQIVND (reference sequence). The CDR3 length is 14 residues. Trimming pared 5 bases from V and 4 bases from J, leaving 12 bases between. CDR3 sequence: CASSPSGGGNTIYF. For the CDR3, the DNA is TGTGCCAGTAGTCCCTCCGGAGGCGGAAACACCATATATTTT.

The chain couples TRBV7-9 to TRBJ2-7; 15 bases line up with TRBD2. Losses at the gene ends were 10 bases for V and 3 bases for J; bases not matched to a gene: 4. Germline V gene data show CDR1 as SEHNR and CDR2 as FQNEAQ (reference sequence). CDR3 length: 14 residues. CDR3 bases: TGTGCCACGGGACTAGCGGGGGGCAGCTACGAGCAGTACTTC. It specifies CATGLAGGSYEQYF.

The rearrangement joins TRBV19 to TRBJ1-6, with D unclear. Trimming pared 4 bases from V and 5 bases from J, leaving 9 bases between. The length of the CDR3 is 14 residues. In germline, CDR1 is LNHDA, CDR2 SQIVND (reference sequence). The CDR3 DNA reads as TGTGCCAGTAGTAAACCGGGCCATAATTCACCCCTCCACTTT. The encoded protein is CASSKPGHNSPLHF.

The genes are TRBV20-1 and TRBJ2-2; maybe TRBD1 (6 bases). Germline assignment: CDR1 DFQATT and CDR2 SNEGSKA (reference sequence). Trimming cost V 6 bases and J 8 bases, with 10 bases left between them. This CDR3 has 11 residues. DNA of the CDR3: TGCAGTGCGCCGGGGACAGGGGAGCTGTTTTTT. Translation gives CSAPGTGELFF.

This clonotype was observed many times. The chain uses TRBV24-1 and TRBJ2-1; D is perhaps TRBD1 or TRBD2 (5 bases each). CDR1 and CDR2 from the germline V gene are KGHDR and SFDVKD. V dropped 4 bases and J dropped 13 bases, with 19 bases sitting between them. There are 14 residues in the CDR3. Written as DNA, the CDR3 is TGTGCCACCAGTGAGCATAGGGACCTTTCGGTACAGTTCTTC. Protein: CATSEHRDLSVQFF.

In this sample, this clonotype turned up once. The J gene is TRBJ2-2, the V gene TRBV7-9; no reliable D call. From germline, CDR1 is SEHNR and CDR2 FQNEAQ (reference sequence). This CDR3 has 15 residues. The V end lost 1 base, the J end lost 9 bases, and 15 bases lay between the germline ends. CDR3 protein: CASSLGVVGPWELFF. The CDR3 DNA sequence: TGTGCCAGCAGCTTAGGCGTAGTAGGTCCCTGGGAGCTGTTTTTT. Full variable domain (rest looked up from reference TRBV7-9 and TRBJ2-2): DTGVSQNPRHKITKRGQNVTFRCDPISEHNRLYWYRQTLGQGPEFLTYFQNEAQLEKSRLLSDRFSAERPKGSFSTLEIQRTEQGDSAMYLCASSLGVVGPWELFFGEGSRLTVL.

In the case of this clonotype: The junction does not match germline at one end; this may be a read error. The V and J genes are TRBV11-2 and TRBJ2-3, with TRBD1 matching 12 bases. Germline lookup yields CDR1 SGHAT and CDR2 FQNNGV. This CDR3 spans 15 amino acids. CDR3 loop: CAGSLGQGAPRAQYF. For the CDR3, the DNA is TGTGCCGGCAGCTTGGGACAGGGGGCACCCAGGGCGCAGTATTTT.

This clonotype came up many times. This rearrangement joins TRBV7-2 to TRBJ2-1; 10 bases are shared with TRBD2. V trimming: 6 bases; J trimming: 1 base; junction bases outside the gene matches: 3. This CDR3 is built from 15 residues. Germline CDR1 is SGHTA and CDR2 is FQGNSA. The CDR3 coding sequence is TGTGCCAGCAGGCGGACTAGCGGTTCCTACAATGAGCAGTTCTTC. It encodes CASRRTSGSYNEQFF. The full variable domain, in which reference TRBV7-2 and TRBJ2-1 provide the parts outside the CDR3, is GAGVSQSPSNKVTEKGKDVELRCDPISGHTALYWYRQSLGQGLEFLIYFQGNSAPDKSGLPSDRFSAERTGGSVSTLTIQRTQQEDSAVYLCASRRTSGSYNEQFFGPGTRLTVL.

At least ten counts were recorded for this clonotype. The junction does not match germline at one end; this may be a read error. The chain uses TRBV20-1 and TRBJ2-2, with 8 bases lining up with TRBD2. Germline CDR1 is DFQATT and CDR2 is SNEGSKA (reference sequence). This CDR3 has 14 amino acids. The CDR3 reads CSAREAGVTGELFF. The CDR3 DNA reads TGCAGTGCGAGAGAAGCGGGGGTAACCGGGGAGCTGTTTTTT.

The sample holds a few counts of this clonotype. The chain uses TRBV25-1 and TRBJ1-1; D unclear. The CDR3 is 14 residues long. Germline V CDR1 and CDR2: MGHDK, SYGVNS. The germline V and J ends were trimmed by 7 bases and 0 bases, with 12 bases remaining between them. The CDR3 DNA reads TGTGCCAGCACGCCCTACCACATGAACACTGAAGCTTTCTTT. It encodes CASTPYHMNTEAFF.

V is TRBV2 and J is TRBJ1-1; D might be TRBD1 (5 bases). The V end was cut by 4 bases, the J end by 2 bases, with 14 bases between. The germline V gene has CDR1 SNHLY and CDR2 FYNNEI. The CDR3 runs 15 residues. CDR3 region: CASSARTSINTEAFF. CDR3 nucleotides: TGTGCCAGCAGTGCCCGGACATCCATAAACACTGAAGCTTTCTTT.